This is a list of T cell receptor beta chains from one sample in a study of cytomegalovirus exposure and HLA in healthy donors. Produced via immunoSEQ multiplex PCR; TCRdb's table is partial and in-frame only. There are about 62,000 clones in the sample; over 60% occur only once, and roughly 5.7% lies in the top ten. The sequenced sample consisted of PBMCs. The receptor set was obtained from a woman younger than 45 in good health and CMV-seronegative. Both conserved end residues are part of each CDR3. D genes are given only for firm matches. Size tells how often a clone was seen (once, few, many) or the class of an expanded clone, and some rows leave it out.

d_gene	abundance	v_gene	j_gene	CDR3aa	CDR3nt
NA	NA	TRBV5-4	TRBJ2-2	CASSPPHGELFF	TGTGCCAGCAGCCCCCCCCACGGGGAGCTGTTTTTT
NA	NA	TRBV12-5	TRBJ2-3	CASGSERADTQYF	TGTGCTAGTGGTTCAGAGCGGGCAGATACGCAGTATTTT
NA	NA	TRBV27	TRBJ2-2	CASSLQVLLDTGELFF	TGTGCCAGCAGTTTACAGGTGCTGCTCGACACCGGGGAGCTGTTTTTT
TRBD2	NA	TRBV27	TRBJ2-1	CASSLLGLKTSYNEQFF	TGTGCCAGCAGTTTATTGGGACTAAAAACCTCCTACAATGAGCAGTTCTTC
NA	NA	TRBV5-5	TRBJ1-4	CASSRGHNEKLFF	TGTGCCAGCAGCAGGGGCCACAATGAAAAACTGTTTTTT
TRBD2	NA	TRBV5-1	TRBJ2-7	CASSLQLAGGPREQYF	TGCGCCAGCAGCCTACAACTAGCGGGAGGGCCTCGGGAGCAGTACTTC
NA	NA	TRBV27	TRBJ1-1	CASSFAGTEAFF	TGTGCCAGCAGCTTTGCGGGGACTGAAGCTTTCTTT
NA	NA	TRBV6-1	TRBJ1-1	CASSEESGGYTEAFF	TGTGCCAGCAGTGAAGAATCCGGGGGGTACACTGAAGCTTTCTTT
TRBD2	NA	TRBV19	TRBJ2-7	CASSIALAGGSYEQYF	TGTGCCAGTAGTATCGCGCTAGCGGGAGGGTCCTACGAGCAGTACTTC
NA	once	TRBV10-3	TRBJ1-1	CAISESGNREGTEAFF	TGTGCCATCAGTGAGTCAGGGAACAGGGAGGGCACTGAAGCTTTCTTT
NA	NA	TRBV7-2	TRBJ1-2	CASSLTRGKSTF	TGTGCCAGCAGCTTAACGCGGGGGAAATCCACCTTC
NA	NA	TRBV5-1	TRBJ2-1	CASTLGDYNEQFF	TGCGCCAGCACCCTAGGGGACTACAATGAGCAGTTCTTC
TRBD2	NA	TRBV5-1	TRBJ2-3	CASRLAGTDTQYF	TGCGCCAGCAGACTAGCGGGCACAGATACGCAGTATTTT
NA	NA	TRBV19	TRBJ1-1	CASSISRDTEAFF	TGTGCCAGTAGTATTAGTAGAGACACTGAAGCTTTCTTT
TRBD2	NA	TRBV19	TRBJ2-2	CASSVVAGAGTGELFF	TGTGCCAGTAGTGTAGTAGCGGGAGCTGGCACCGGGGAGCTGTTTTTT
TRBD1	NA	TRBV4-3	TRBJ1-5	CASSQDRGQGLRPQHF	TGCGCCAGCAGCCAAGACAGGGGGCAGGGTTTGCGGCCCCAGCATTTT
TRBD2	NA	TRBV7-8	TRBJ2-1	CVSSLVSSGSGTYNEQFF	TGTGTCAGCAGCTTAGTATCTAGCGGGAGTGGGACCTACAATGAGCAGTTCTTC
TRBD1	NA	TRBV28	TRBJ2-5	CASRIRGRQETQYF	TGTGCCAGCAGGATCAGGGGGCGGCAAGAGACCCAGTACTTC
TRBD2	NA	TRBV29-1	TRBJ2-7	CSVELGTGGPGTSGRLAYEQYF	TGCAGCGTTGAATTGGGGACAGGGGGCCCCGGGACTAGCGGGAGGCTTGCCTACGAGCAGTACTTC
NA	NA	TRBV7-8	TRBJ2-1	CASSDRLYNEQFF	TGTGCCAGCAGCGACAGGCTTTACAATGAGCAGTTCTTC
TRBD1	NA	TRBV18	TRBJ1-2	CASSPGQGVHTF	TGTGCCAGCTCACCGGGACAGGGTGTCCACACCTTC
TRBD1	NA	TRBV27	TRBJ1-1	CASSPYDRVGLKAKEAFF	TGTGCCAGCAGTCCCTATGACAGGGTGGGCCTTAAGGCTAAGGAAGCTTTCTTT
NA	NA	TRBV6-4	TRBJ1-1	CASSAEGGGTEAFF	TGTGCCAGCAGTGCCGAGGGAGGCGGCACTGAAGCTTTCTTT
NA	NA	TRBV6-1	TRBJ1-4	CASSEIARPTNEKLFF	TGTGCCAGCAGTGAAATCGCCAGGCCAACTAATGAAAAACTGTTTTTT
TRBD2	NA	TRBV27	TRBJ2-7	CASSLSSGTLYEQYF	TGTGCCAGCAGTTTAAGTAGCGGGACTCTATACGAGCAGTACTTC
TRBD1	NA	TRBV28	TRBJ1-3	CASSLWTGSGVRNTIYF	TGTGCCAGCAGTTTATGGACAGGGTCCGGCGTTAGAAACACCATATATTTT
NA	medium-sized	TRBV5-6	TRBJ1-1	CASSLIGLLKSEAFF	TGTGCCAGCAGCTTGATAGGACTTCTTAAATCTGAAGCTTTCTTT
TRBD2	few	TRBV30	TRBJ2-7	CACGRANYEQYF	TGTGCCTGCGGGAGGGCTAATTACGAGCAGTACTTC
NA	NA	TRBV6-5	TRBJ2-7	CASSEAGNRDEQYF	TGTGCCAGCAGTGAGGCGGGAAACCGAGACGAGCAGTACTTC
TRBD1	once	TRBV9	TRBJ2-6	CASSVGGQFTSGANVLTF	TGTGCCAGCAGCGTAGGGGGACAGTTCACCTCTGGGGCCAACGTCCTGACTTTC
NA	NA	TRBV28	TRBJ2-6	CATLMAGQKKYSGANVLTF	TGTGCCACCCTCATGGCGGGACAGAAAAAATACTCTGGGGCCAACGTCCTGACTTTC
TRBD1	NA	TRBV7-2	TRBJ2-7	CASRRTDRARNEQYF	TGTGCCAGCAGACGAACGGACAGGGCTAGGAACGAGCAGTACTTC
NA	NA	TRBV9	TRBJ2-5	CASSAPQGGETQYF	TGTGCCAGCAGCGCCCCTCAGGGTGGGGAGACCCAGTACTTC
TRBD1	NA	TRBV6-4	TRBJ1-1	CASSDSGRGTGKGVAFF	TGTGCCAGCAGTGACTCGGGGCGGGGGACAGGGAAGGGCGTAGCTTTCTTT
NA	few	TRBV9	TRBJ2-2	CASFRGQANTGELFF	TGTGCCAGCTTCCGAGGGCAGGCGAACACCGGGGAGCTGTTTTTT
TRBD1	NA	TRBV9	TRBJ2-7	CASSASGQGAYEQYF	TGTGCCAGCAGCGCCTCGGGACAGGGGGCCTACGAGCAGTACTTC
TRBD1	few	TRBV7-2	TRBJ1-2	CASSEQGDLRGYTF	TGTGCCAGCAGCGAACAGGGGGATCTGAGGGGCTACACCTTC
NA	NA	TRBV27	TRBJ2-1	CASSIGHGSYNEQFF	TGTGCCAGCAGTATCGGACACGGCTCCTACAATGAGCAGTTCTTC
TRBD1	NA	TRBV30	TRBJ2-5	CAWQTGRGTQYF	TGTGCCTGGCAGACAGGGCGTGGGACCCAGTACTTC
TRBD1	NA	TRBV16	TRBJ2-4	CASSDPGQGGGKNIQYF	TGTGCCAGCAGCGATCCCGGACAGGGGGGAGGCAAAAACATTCAGTACTTC
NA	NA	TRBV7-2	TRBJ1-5	CASSLAFEERGRWGQPQHF	TGTGCCAGCAGCTTAGCTTTTGAGGAACGGGGTCGATGGGGTCAGCCCCAGCATTTT
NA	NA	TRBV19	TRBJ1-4	CASSIISAGVREKLFF	TGTGCCAGTAGTATTATCTCCGCAGGGGTCCGCGAAAAACTGTTTTTT
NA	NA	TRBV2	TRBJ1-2	CASSIEQFRGYGYTF	TGTGCCAGCAGCATAGAACAGTTCCGGGGCTATGGCTACACCTTC
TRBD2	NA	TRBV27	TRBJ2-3	CATRGTSGSRGDTQYF	TGTGCCACCCGCGGGACTAGCGGGAGTCGCGGAGATACGCAGTATTTT
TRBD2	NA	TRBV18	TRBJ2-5	CASSLGLAETQYF	TGTGCCAGCTCACTAGGACTAGCCGAGACCCAGTACTTC
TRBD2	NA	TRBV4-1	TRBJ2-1	CASSQEGLAVEQFF	TGCGCCAGCAGCCAAGAGGGCCTAGCGGTTGAGCAGTTCTTC
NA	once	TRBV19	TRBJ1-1	CASSQHLRGEAFF	TGTGCCAGTAGTCAACATTTGCGAGGTGAAGCTTTCTTT
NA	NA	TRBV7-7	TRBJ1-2	CASSSLHDSPYGYTF	TGTGCCAGCAGCTCGTTACATGACAGTCCCTATGGCTACACCTTC
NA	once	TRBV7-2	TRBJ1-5	CASSLEQGQNQPQHF	TGTGCCAGCAGCTTAGAACAGGGTCAAAATCAGCCCCAGCATTTT
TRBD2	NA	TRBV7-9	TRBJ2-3	CASSPPVAGEADTQYF	TGTGCCAGCAGCCCCCCGGTGGCGGGAGAAGCAGATACGCAGTATTTT
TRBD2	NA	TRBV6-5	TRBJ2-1	CASGRGSYNEQFF	TGTGCCAGCGGGAGGGGCTCCTACAATGAGCAGTTCTTC
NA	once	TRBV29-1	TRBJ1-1	CSAFWARAPEAFF	TGCAGCGCCTTTTGGGCCAGGGCGCCTGAAGCTTTCTTT